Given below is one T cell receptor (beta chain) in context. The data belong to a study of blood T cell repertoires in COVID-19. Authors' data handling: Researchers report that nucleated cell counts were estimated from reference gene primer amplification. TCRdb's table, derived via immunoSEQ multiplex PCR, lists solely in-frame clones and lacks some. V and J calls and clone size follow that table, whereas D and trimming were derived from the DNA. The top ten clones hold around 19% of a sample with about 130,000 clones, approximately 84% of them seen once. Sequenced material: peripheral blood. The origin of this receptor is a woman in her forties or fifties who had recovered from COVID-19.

DNA of the CDR3: TGTGCCAGCAGCTTGGGGACAGGGGGTTTCACAGATACGCAGTATTTT. Its protein product is CASSLGTGGFTDTQYF. The chain links TRBV5-8 to TRBJ2-3, with 10 bases that match TRBD1. The CDR3 has 16 residues. Losses at the gene ends were 0 bases for V and 2 bases for J; bases not matched to a gene: 3. Germline V CDR1 and CDR2: SGHTS, YDEGEE.